The 10 T cell receptor beta chains given below trace back to one sample, sequenced in a study of T cell repertoires in cytomegalovirus infection. TCRdb independently ran MiXCR on the reads; one entry per CDR3 protein. The sample consists of approximately 490,000 distinct CDR3 sequences, over 9% of them appearing once. The specimen was PBMCs. These receptors originate from a human donor in good health (CMV status not recorded). Some clones in this sample may be carry-over from other donors' samples.

The chain couples TRBV18 to TRBJ2-5; D is perhaps TRBD2 (5 bases). The CDR3 covers 15 residues. V lost 0 bases to trimming and J lost 0 bases, with 8 bases between them. Germline V gene data show CDR1 as KGHSH and CDR2 as LQKENI. The CDR3 coding sequence is TGTGCCAGCTCACCACCTTTGGGAGACCAAGAGACCCAGTACTTC. Protein product: CASSPPLGDQETQYF.

This chain uses TRBV9 with TRBJ2-1, with D perhaps TRBD1 (5 bases). The V gene's germline CDR1 is SGDLS and CDR2 YYNGEE. With 3 bases removed from V and 0 bases from J, the gap between germline ends came to 13 bases. The CDR3 runs to 16 residues. The DNA for the CDR3 is TGTGCCAGCAGCGCCCTAGGGGTAAGCTCCTACAATGAGCAGTTCTTC. Amino acids: CASSALGVSSYNEQFF.

This clonotype showed up many times. This rearrangement joins TRBV14 to TRBJ2-3, with 9 bases identical to TRBD2. CDR3 length equals 17 residues. The V and J ends lost 1 base and 3 bases, in that order; junction bases with no gene match: 8. CDR1 SGHDN and CDR2 FVKESK come from the germline V gene. Written as DNA, the CDR3 is TGTGCCAGCAGCCAAGGAGGTAGCGGGAGAAGGACAGATACGCAGTATTTT. Translation: CASSQGGSGRRTDTQYF.

There are a few counts of this clonotype. This chain joins TRBV2 and TRBJ2-5, with D possibly TRBD2 on 7 matching bases. V lost 3 bases, J lost 2 bases, and 16 bases lay in between. The CDR3 loop spans 16 amino acids. Germline loops: CDR1 SNHLY, CDR2 FYNNEI. The DNA of the CDR3 is TGTGCCAGCAGTGAGAGCCTCGGGGGGCCTCAAGAGACCCAGTACTTC. Protein sequence: CASSESLGGPQETQYF.

This clonotype was seen at least ten times. The chain is built from TRBV24-1 and TRBJ2-2; TRBD1 matches 12 bases. CDR3 length: 20 residues. J lost 5 bases, V lost 0 bases, and 12 bases had no gene match. Germline-derived CDR1 and CDR2 are KGHDR and SFDVKD. The CDR3 protein is CATSDLPVFLGQGATGELFF. The CDR3 DNA reads TGTGCCACCAGTGATTTGCCTGTATTTCTGGGACAGGGGGCGACCGGGGAGCTGTTTTTT.

This clonotype was found a few times. The V and J genes are TRBV5-1 and TRBJ1-1; D may be TRBD1 (6 bases). The CDR3 spans 16 residues. V was pared by 4 bases and J by 7 bases, with 23 bases between. The germline V gene encodes CDR1 SGHRS and CDR2 YFSETQ. For the CDR3, the DNA is TGCGCCAGCAGCATTACGGACAGACTTAGGGTCAATGAAGCTTTCTTT. This gives the protein CASSITDRLRVNEAFF.

This clonotype appeared many times. The chain uses TRBV5-1 and TRBJ2-2; TRBD1 matches at 9 bases. CDR1 is SGHRS, CDR2 YFSETQ, per germline. The V gene end was trimmed by 0 bases and the J gene end by 5 bases; junction bases not matched to a gene: 2. The CDR3 is made up of 15 amino acids. CDR3 in DNA: TGCGCCAGCAGCTTGGTGGGACAGGGAACCGGGGAGCTGTTTTTT. Its translation: CASSLVGQGTGELFF.

The sample holds many counts of this clonotype. The gene calls are TRBV12-3 or TRBV12-4 and TRBJ2-3, with 9 positions matching TRBD2. The ends lost 6 bases at V and 2 bases at J; junction bases unmatched: 3. The CDR3 contains 14 residues. In DNA form, the CDR3 reads TGTGCCAGCAGGGTAGCGGGGGACACAGATACGCAGTATTTT. Its protein product is CASRVAGDTDTQYF.

This clonotype was counted ten times or more. J is TRBJ2-3 and V is TRBV27, with D perhaps given as TRBD1 or TRBD2 (6 bases each). V lost 6 bases, J lost 3 bases, and 19 bases lay in between. CDR1 is MNHEY, CDR2 SMNVEV, per germline (reference sequence). CDR3 size: 16 residues. The chain's CDR3 is CASRTPWGDITDTQYF. The CDR3 region has the DNA TGTGCCAGCAGAACCCCGTGGGGGGACATTACAGATACGCAGTATTTT.

The V and J genes are TRBV7-2 and TRBJ1-4; 7 nucleotides match TRBD1. Per the germline V gene, CDR1 is SGHTA and CDR2 is FQGNSA. J was trimmed by 5 bases and V by 4 bases; bases with no gene match: 7. This CDR3 is built from 15 residues. CDR3 amino acids: CASSSDRAVNEKLFF. In DNA, the CDR3 is TGTGCCAGCAGCTCAGACAGGGCGGTAAATGAAAAACTGTTTTTT.